This entry lists 21 T cell receptor beta chains sequenced from one sample in a study of CD8 T cells in ankylosing spondylitis. TCRdb passed the 5' RACE reads through MiXCR, listing each CDR3 protein once. The table lists under 250,000 distinct CDR3 sequences, roughly 8.2% of them singletons. Sample: blood, either unsorted or a sorted T cell fraction (not recorded which). These receptors were obtained from a female donor with ankylosing spondylitis or in good health (not recorded which).

There are many counts of this clonotype. CDR3 sequence: CASSNLGANYNEQFF. For the CDR3, the DNA is TGTGCCAGCAGTAACCTAGGGGCCAACTACAATGAGCAGTTCTTC. This chain links TRBV12-3 or TRBV12-4 with TRBJ2-1; a weak D match, TRBD1 (5 bases). The CDR3 sequence is 15 residues long. Trimming left V 5 bases short and J 3 bases short, with 14 bases between.

This clonotype was recorded many times. The chain recombines TRBV20-1 with TRBJ1-5; D call uncertain. CDR3 length: 14 residues. The V end was cut by 1 base, the J end by 6 bases, with 13 bases between. Germline CDR1 is DFQATT and CDR2 is SNEGSKA (reference sequence). CDR3 amino acids: CSARGPRVSQPQHF. The CDR3 DNA reads as TGCAGTGCTAGAGGCCCTAGGGTATCTCAGCCCCAGCATTTT.

This sequence joins TRBV5-1 and TRBJ2-7; D might be TRBD2 (5 bases). Germline values: CDR1 SGHRS, CDR2 YFSETQ. Trimming took 4 bases from V and 3 from J, leaving 14 bases between them. CDR3 length: 14 amino acids. CDR3 sequence reads: CASSLRASSYEQYF. The CDR3 DNA is TGCGCCAGCAGCCTTAGGGCTAGCAGCTACGAGCAGTACTTC.

This clonotype was found many times. The chain joins TRBV13 to TRBJ2-1, with D perhaps given as TRBD1 or TRBD2 (5 bases each). CDR1 and CDR2 (germline): PRHDT, FYEKMQ (reference sequence). The V and J ends lost 6 bases and 8 bases respectively, with 26 bases between them. This CDR3 spans 17 amino acids. The CDR3 loop is CASRTTGPDPGRDEQFF. In DNA form, the CDR3 reads TGTGCCAGCAGAACGACTGGACCCGACCCGGGACGGGATGAGCAGTTCTTC.

This clonotype was recorded at least ten times. The chain is built from TRBV7-2 and TRBJ2-7; 15 bases are shared with TRBD2. CDR1 SGHTA and CDR2 FQGNSA come from the germline V gene. The CDR3 has 17 residues. V dropped 4 bases and J dropped 0; count of bases not matched to a gene: 4. CDR3 region: CASSYGTSGRFSYEQYF. The CDR3 region has the DNA TGTGCCAGCAGCTACGGGACTAGCGGGAGGTTCTCCTACGAGCAGTACTTC.

This clonotype was observed at least ten times. The chain carries TRBV4-2 and TRBJ1-3; no definite D call. The CDR3 length is 16 residues. V was cut by 0 bases and J by 2 bases, with 11 bases left in between. Per the germline V gene, CDR1 is LGHNA and CDR2 is YNFKEQ. CDR3 residues: CASSQESVYAGNTIYF. The CDR3 coding sequence is TGTGCCAGCAGCCAAGAATCAGTTTATGCTGGAAACACCATATATTTT.

The chain has TRBV6-1 and TRBJ1-2; unclear D gene. CDR1 and CDR2 (germline): MNHNS, SASEGT. The CDR3 runs to 13 residues. V lost 4 bases and J lost 0, with 6 bases in between. CDR3 protein: CASSGMANYGYTF. CDR3 in DNA: TGTGCCAGCAGTGGTATGGCTAACTATGGCTACACCTTC.

This clonotype came up a few times. V usage is TRBV7-3 and J usage is TRBJ2-1; D is possibly TRBD1 or TRBD2 (5 bases each). Between the trimmed V and J ends, which lost 2 bases and 7 bases, there was a span of 12 bases. The CDR3 consists of 14 residues. In germline, CDR1 is SGHTA, CDR2 FQGTGA. CDR3 sequence (DNA): TGTGCCAGCAGCTTATTTGGGACGGGGAATGAGCAGTTCTTC. Protein sequence: CASSLFGTGNEQFF. The full variable domain, rest sourced from reference TRBV7-3 and TRBJ2-1, is GAGVSQTPSNKVTEKGKYVELRCDPISGHTALYWYRQSLGQGPEFLIYFQGTGAADDSGLPNDRFFAVRPEGSVSTLKIQRTERGDSAVYLCASSLFGTGNEQFFGPGTRLTVL.

This clonotype was observed at least ten times. The chain couples TRBV18 to TRBJ2-5; D call uncertain. The V gene's germline CDR1 is KGHSH and CDR2 LQKENI. CDR3 length: 14 residues. Trimming stripped 3 bases from V and 5 bases from J, with 13 bases between. CDR3 in amino acids: CASSPGPSWETQYF. The CDR3 nucleotides read TGTGCCAGCTCACCTGGACCGTCATGGGAGACCCAGTACTTC.

Only a few counts were recorded for this clonotype. The rearrangement joins TRBV6-1 to TRBJ1-1; D gene uncertain. Per germline, CDR1 MNHNS and CDR2 SASEGT. V was trimmed by 6 bases and J by 2 bases, leaving 13 bases between them. CDR3 length: 14 residues. The CDR3 spells CASSTDQINTEAFF. In nucleotides, the CDR3 is TGTGCCAGCAGCACAGATCAGATAAACACTGAAGCTTTCTTT.

This clonotype showed up many times. The V call is TRBV10-3, the J call TRBJ1-2; 12 positions match TRBD1. The CDR3 length is 12 residues. CDR1 is ENHRY, CDR2 SYGVKD, per germline. V was pared by 8 bases and J by 7 bases, with 2 bases of the junction left unmatched. CDR3 DNA sequence: TGTGCCATCCCGGGACAGGGGGCTGGCTACACCTTC. It specifies CAIPGQGAGYTF.

This clonotype was seen ten or more times. The chain is built from TRBV7-9 and TRBJ2-3; D gene uncertain. Looked up from germline, CDR1 is SEHNR and CDR2 is FQNEAQ (reference sequence). V lost 5 bases and J 2 bases, leaving 11 bases between the germline ends. CDR3 length equals 14 residues. The CDR3: CASSPLGLTDTQYF. As DNA, the CDR3 is TGTGCCAGCAGCCCCCTAGGCCTCACAGATACGCAGTATTTT.

The rearrangement uses TRBV11-2 and TRBJ2-7, with TRBD1 as a possible D gene (5 bases). CDR1 is SGHAT and CDR2 is FQNNGV in the germline V gene. This CDR3 is 15 amino acids long. Trimming left V 2 bases short and J 4 bases short, with 15 bases between. The CDR3 DNA reads TGTGCCAGCAGCTTACTAAGGGGATCCCTATACGAGCAGTACTTC. It yields the protein CASSLLRGSLYEQYF. The full variable domain, with the rest looked up from reference TRBV11-2 and TRBJ2-7, is EAGVAQSPRYKIIEKRQSVAFWCNPISGHATLYWYQQILGQGPKLLIQFQNNGVVDDSQLPKDRFSAERLKGVDSTLKIQPAKLEDSAVYLCASSLLRGSLYEQYFGPGTRLTVT.

This clonotype was seen repeatedly, ten times or more. The rearrangement links TRBV29-1 to TRBJ2-1, with 9 positions matching TRBD2. The germline CDR1 and CDR2 sequences are SQVTM and ANQGSEA. The CDR3 length is 13 residues. The V segment lost 4 bases and the J segment 10 bases; nucleotides outside the gene matches: 8. DNA for the CDR3: TGCAGCGTTGGTAGCGGGAGCAATAAGGAGCAGTTCTTC. This gives the protein CSVGSGSNKEQFF.

The sample holds a few counts of this clonotype. CDR3 nucleotide sequence: TGTGCCAGCAGACGGGGGACAGAAGAGACCCAGTACTTC. This codes for CASRRGTEETQYF. This rearrangement joins TRBV7-9 to TRBJ2-5; tentative D call: TRBD1 (7 bases). CDR3 size: 13 residues. The V and J ends lost 6 bases and 3 bases respectively, with 11 bases between them. The germline CDR1 and CDR2 sequences are SEHNR and FQNEAQ (reference sequence).

This clonotype was seen repeatedly, ten times or more. The V gene is TRBV5-5, the J gene TRBJ1-2, with a possible D match to TRBD1 (5 bases). Germline CDR1 reads SGHKS; CDR2 reads YYEKEE (reference sequence). The V and J ends lost 4 bases and 7 bases respectively, with 14 bases between them. This CDR3 spans 13 amino acids. In DNA, the CDR3 is TGTGCCAGCAGCCCTACCCCCGGGGGTGGCTACACCTTC. It encodes CASSPTPGGGYTF. The variable domain in full, with the rest retrieved from reference TRBV5-5 and TRBJ1-2, is DAGVTQSPTHLIKTRGQQVTLRCSPISGHKSVSWYQQVLGQGPQFIFQYYEKEERGRGNFPDRFSARQFPNYSSELNVNALLLGDSALYLCASSPTPGGGYTFGSGTRLTVV.

This clonotype was counted ten times or more. This sequence joins TRBV12-3 or TRBV12-4 and TRBJ1-1; no clear D gene. Trimming pared 1 base from V and 1 base from J, leaving 19 bases between. The CDR3 totals 18 residues. The CDR3 here is CASSLVLGRTDRNTEAFF. CDR3 DNA: TGTGCCAGCAGTTTAGTCCTAGGGAGAACGGACCGGAACACTGAAGCTTTCTTT.

This clonotype was counted at least ten times. The V and J genes are TRBV12-3 or TRBV12-4 and TRBJ1-1; D is uncertain. CDR3 length: 15 residues. Trimming cost V 6 bases and J 1 base, with 15 bases left between them. The CDR3 DNA follows: TGTGCCAGCAGCCCTAGAATCGGGTGGAACACTGAAGCTTTCTTT. Translating gives CASSPRIGWNTEAFF.

The sample holds a few counts of this clonotype. The chain uses TRBV15 and TRBJ2-1; the D gene is possibly TRBD2 (6 bases). The germline CDR1 and CDR2 sequences are LNHNV and YYDKDF (reference sequence). The CDR3 contains 16 residues. The ends were cut back, 0 bases at V and 6 bases at J, with 15 bases in the middle. The CDR3 DNA follows: TGTGCCACCAGCAGAGATTGGGGTAGCGGTTTCAATGAGCAGTTCTTC. It specifies CATSRDWGSGFNEQFF.

The rearrangement uses TRBV6-1 and TRBJ1-1; D might be TRBD1 (6 bases). Trimming removed 4 bases from V and 2 bases from J, with 17 bases in between. The CDR3 is 16 amino acids. Germline CDR1 MNHNS, CDR2 SASEGT. CDR3 coding DNA: TGTGCCAGCAGTGGAAAAAAGGGGGGATTTAACACTGAAGCTTTCTTT. Translation: CASSGKKGGFNTEAFF.

This clonotype came up many times. The chain combines TRBV20-1 with TRBJ2-3; TRBD2 matches at 7 bases. CDR1 and CDR2 from the germline V gene are DFQATT and SNEGSKA (reference sequence). CDR3 size: 13 residues. Trimming removed 1 base from V and 5 bases from J; junction bases left unmatched: 3. The CDR3 sequence: CSARGGGRDTQYF. The CDR3 coding sequence is TGCAGTGCTAGAGGGGGGGGTAGAGATACGCAGTATTTT.